The following is a T cell receptor (beta chain) sequence with its context. TCRdb's table, derived via immunoSEQ multiplex PCR, lists solely in-frame clones and lacks some. The table records about 59,000 clones, about 80% of them present only once. This entry is derived from a study of OX40 agonist ivuxolimab in advanced cancers. Study-wide background: Hepatocellular carcinoma, melanoma, renal cell or head and neck cancer was diagnosed in the dose-escalation patients.

The germline V gene has CDR1 SGHTA and CDR2 FQGNSA. The CDR3 is 17 residues long. V shed 5 bases and J shed 0 bases, with 18 bases lying between them. This chain links TRBV7-2 with TRBJ2-3; D is possibly TRBD2 (5 bases). Here the sequenced sample was CD4+ or CD8+ T cells sorted from blood, taken in a trial of the OX40 agonist ivuxolimab. The receptor comes from an adult with an advanced solid tumor such as melanoma, head and neck, liver or kidney cancer. CDR3 sequence: CASSRPYGGGSTDTQYF. CDR3 nucleotide sequence: TGTGCCAGCAGCCGACCGTACGGTGGAGGTAGCACAGATACGCAGTATTTT.